Following are 30 T cell receptor beta chains from one sample sequenced in a study of human T cells and chemical hapten exposure (dated by TCRdb to about 2021). The library was made by RACE. The run used a NextSeq 500. TCRdb reprocessing: public reads trimmed at Q25 with fastp, clones called with MiXCR, in-frame beta chains kept. Rows are combined by CDR3 protein, so each entry shows the most common genes and DNA. This sample lists around 150,000 distinct CDR3 sequences; 13% to 15% were detected once. Of the sample, 1.7% is held by the ten largest clones. The time point label, read with the paper, signifies: patch test 1, 2 weeks after DPC sensitization. The sample's treatment or condition label, in plain terms: therapeutic diphenylcyclopropenone sensitization with weekly scalp DPC. Material: whole blood, obtained in connection with sensitization to the hapten diphenylcyclopropenone (DPC). Source of these receptors: a young woman with alopecia areata. Some clones in this sample may be carry-over from other donors' samples.

This clonotype was counted between two and nine times. The V call is TRBV18, the J call TRBJ1-1; TRBD1 is a possible D gene (6 bases). Germline CDR1 and CDR2: KGHSH and LQKENI. The CDR3 covers 16 residues. The V end lost 2 bases, the J end lost 5 bases, and 18 bases lay between the germline ends. The CDR3 protein is CASSPVFRGEGTEAFF. The CDR3 DNA reads as TGTGCCAGCTCACCAGTCTTCAGGGGCGAGGGAACTGAAGCTTTCTTT.

This clonotype was found a few times. The chain couples TRBV5-6 to TRBJ1-5; TRBD1 agrees at 9 bases. The CDR3 is 14 amino acids. Germline lookup yields CDR1 SGHDT and CDR2 YYEEEE. V was clipped by 4 bases and J by 7 bases; unmatched bases: 6. CDR3 residues: CASSRGQGRQPQHF. The CDR3 nucleotides read TGTGCCAGCAGCCGGGGACAGGGCCGGCAGCCCCAGCATTTT.

This clonotype was observed a few times. The chain combines TRBV15 with TRBJ1-5, with D possibly being TRBD1 (6 bases). V dropped 6 bases and J dropped 1 base, with 16 bases sitting between them. This CDR3 is 16 amino acids long. Germline values: CDR1 LNHNV, CDR2 YYDKDF (reference sequence). CDR3 amino acids: CATRYSRQGSNQPQHF. The CDR3 coding sequence is TGTGCCACCAGGTACTCCAGGCAGGGGAGCAATCAGCCCCAGCATTTT. Looking up the rest from reference TRBV15 and TRBJ1-5 gives the full variable domain: DAMVIQNPRYQVTQFGKPVTLSCSQTLNHNVMYWYQQKSSQAPKLLFHYYDKDFNNEADTPDNFQSRRPNTSFCFLDIRSPGLGDTAMYLCATRYSRQGSNQPQHFGDGTRLSIL.

This clonotype was counted between two and nine times. This rearrangement joins TRBV20-1 to TRBJ2-2; the match to TRBD1 covers 7 bases. CDR3 length: 13 residues. In germline, CDR1 is DFQATT, CDR2 SNEGSKA (reference sequence). V shed 3 bases and J 4 bases; nucleotides not matched to a gene: 2. Written as DNA, the CDR3 is TGCAGTGCTAGGGGGACAGTCACCGGGGAGCTGTTTTTT. It is translated as CSARGTVTGELFF.

This clonotype was counted at least ten times. The V and J genes are TRBV7-2 and TRBJ1-6; no firm D call. The V and J ends lost 5 bases and 0 bases respectively, with 2 bases between them. Germline CDR1 and CDR2: SGHTA and FQGNSA. CDR3 size: 13 residues. CDR3 DNA sequence: TGTGCCAGCAGCCTCTCCTATAATTCACCCCTCCACTTT. Translated, it gives CASSLSYNSPLHF.

The table lists this clonotype with a few counts. This chain uses TRBV28 with TRBJ2-7, with a tentative D call TRBD1 (5 bases). Per germline, CDR1 MDHEN and CDR2 SYDVKM. Trimming left V 10 bases short and J 9 bases short, with 16 bases between. The CDR3 has 11 amino acids. The CDR3 loop reads CATQGSQSQYF. As DNA, the CDR3 is TGTGCCACCCAGGGCAGCCAGTCGCAGTACTTC. The entire variable domain, with the rest obtained from reference TRBV28 and TRBJ2-7, is as follows: DVKVTQSSRYLVKRTGEKVFLECVQDMDHENMFWYRQDPGLGLRLIYFSYDVKMKEKGDIPEGYSVSREKKERFSLILESASTNQTSMYLCATQGSQSQYFGPGTRLTVT.

The chain couples TRBV5-8 to TRBJ1-1; D is possibly TRBD1 (5 bases). The CDR3 consists of 15 residues. The germline CDR1 and CDR2 sequences are SGHTS and YDEGEE. Trimming took off 4 bases at V and 3 bases at J, with 16 bases between the two ends. CDR3 sequence reads: CASSHRRRGDTEAFF. The CDR3 DNA sequence: TGTGCCAGCAGCCATCGCAGGCGAGGGGACACTGAAGCTTTCTTT.

V and J are TRBV28 and TRBJ1-2; TRBD1 matches 8 bases. V lost 2 bases, J lost 8 bases, and 1 base stayed unmatched. CDR3 length: 12 residues. CDR1 is MDHEN and CDR2 is SYDVKM in the germline V gene. In DNA, the CDR3 is TGTGCCAGCAGTTTAGACAGGGGCGGCTACACCTTC. Translation: CASSLDRGGYTF.

V and J are TRBV6-1 and TRBJ1-5; no clear D gene. Germline V gene sequence: CDR1 MNHNS, CDR2 SASEGT. The V and J ends lost 6 bases and 3 bases respectively, with 15 bases between them. The CDR3 spans 15 residues. This CDR3 reads CASRLDGSYNQPQHF. DNA for the CDR3: TGTGCCAGCAGACTCGACGGATCGTACAATCAGCCCCAGCATTTT.

This clonotype was recorded a few times. The J gene is TRBJ2-1, the V gene TRBV6-2 or TRBV6-3; 8 bases match TRBD1. V shed 0 bases, J shed 7 bases, and the junction held 11 bases outside the gene matches. CDR1 and CDR2 from the germline V gene are MNHEY and SVGEGT. This CDR3 is 17 amino acids long. The chain's CDR3 is CASSYSRQGSQLNEQFF. The CDR3 DNA is TGTGCCAGCAGTTACTCCCGACAGGGGTCGCAGCTGAATGAGCAGTTCTTC.

The gene calls are TRBV4-2 and TRBJ2-1, with D perhaps TRBD1 (5 bases). This CDR3 spans 13 amino acids. Trimming removed 0 bases at V and 6 bases at J, with 6 bases between. Germline V gives CDR1 LGHNA, CDR2 YNFKEQ. DNA for the CDR3: TGTGCCAGCAGCCAAGACAGGGCCAATGAGCAGTTCTTC. It yields the protein CASSQDRANEQFF.

The V call is TRBV5-4, the J call TRBJ2-1, with 7 bases aligning to TRBD1. The V gene's germline CDR1 is SGHNT and CDR2 YYREEE (reference sequence). This CDR3 comprises 15 residues. V was clipped by 4 bases and J by 6 bases; unmatched bases: 10. The CDR3 reads CASSRGLQESNEQFF. The CDR3 coding sequence is TGTGCCAGCAGCAGGGGGCTACAGGAATCCAATGAGCAGTTCTTC.

This clonotype has a count of ten or more. V and J are TRBV6-5 and TRBJ2-5, with TRBD1 as a possible D gene (5 bases). The ends were cut back, 0 bases at V and 5 bases at J, with 10 bases in the middle. Germline CDR1 reads MNHEY; CDR2 reads SVGAGI. This CDR3 is 14 amino acids long. DNA for the CDR3: TGTGCCAGCAGTTACTCGGCAGGGTGGGAGACCCAGTACTTC. Translated: CASSYSAGWETQYF.

The chain links TRBV19 to TRBJ1-2, with a tentative D call TRBD1 (5 bases). The V end lost 7 bases, the J end lost 0 bases, and 21 bases lay between the germline ends. The CDR3 length is 17 residues. The germline CDR1 and CDR2 sequences are LNHDA and SQIVND (reference sequence). As DNA, the CDR3 is TGTGCCAGTACCCCCCTTGTGGTCGGAGGGGCTAACTATGGCTACACCTTC. It yields the protein CASTPLVVGGANYGYTF. The complete variable domain, with remaining parts taken from reference TRBV19 and TRBJ1-2, reads DGGITQSPKYLFRKEGQNVTLSCEQNLNHDAMYWYRQDPGQGLRLIYYSQIVNDFQKGDIAEGYSVSREKKESFPLTVTSAQKNPTAFYLCASTPLVVGGANYGYTFGSGTRLTVV.

This clonotype was counted between two and nine times. The rearrangement links TRBV5-1 to TRBJ1-4; 9 bases line up with TRBD1. V trimming: 6 bases; J trimming: 8 bases; junction bases outside the gene matches: 5. This CDR3 has 13 residues. CDR1 and CDR2 (germline): SGHRS, YFSETQ. The CDR3 coding sequence is TGCGCCAGCAACAGGGGGCTAGGGGAAAAACTGTTTTTT. This gives the protein CASNRGLGEKLFF.

This rearrangement joins TRBV12-2 to TRBJ1-4; the D call in the table, TRBD1, was not verified against the DNA. TRBV12-2 is designated a pseudogene. The CDR3 is 16 amino acids. The CDR3 sequence is CASRFRAGQGFEKLFF. The CDR3 DNA is TGTGCAAGTCGCTTCAGAGCGGGACAGGGGTTTGAAAAACTGTTTTTT.

The chain employs TRBV18 and TRBJ2-1; unclear D gene. Per the germline V gene, CDR1 is KGHSH and CDR2 is LQKENI. V was pared by 0 bases and J by 6 bases, with 3 bases between. There are 12 residues in the CDR3. The CDR3 bases are TGTGCCAGCTCACCACCGCCCAATGAGCAGTTCTTC. Translation: CASSPPPNEQFF.

The sample holds many counts of this clonotype. The V and J genes are TRBV7-2 and TRBJ2-2; D is ambiguous. The CDR3 contains 14 residues. V was cut by 2 bases and J by 7 bases, with 11 bases left in between. Germline V gene sequence: CDR1 SGHTA, CDR2 FQGNSA. The CDR3 is CASSLSSVGGELFF. CDR3 nucleotide sequence: TGTGCCAGCAGCTTATCATCCGTGGGCGGGGAGCTGTTTTTT.

There are a few counts of this clonotype. V and J are TRBV10-3 and TRBJ2-1; a possible D gene is TRBD1 (6 bases). The CDR3 spans 13 residues. Germline CDR1 ENHRY, CDR2 SYGVKD. The V gene lost 3 bases and the J gene lost 8 bases, with 11 bases spanning the gap. CDR3 in amino acids: CAISEGQYHEQFF. In DNA form, the CDR3 reads TGTGCCATCAGTGAAGGACAGTACCATGAGCAGTTCTTC.

This clonotype was detected a few times. CDR3 loop: CASSSLESTQYF. DNA for the CDR3: TGTGCCAGCAGCTCCTTAGAGAGTACGCAGTATTTT. V gene TRBV7-2 combines with J gene TRBJ2-3; unclear D gene. CDR1 and CDR2 (germline): SGHTA, FQGNSA. The CDR3 is 12 residues long. Trimming cost V 4 bases and J 8 bases, with 10 bases left between them.

There are a few counts of this clonotype. The chain links TRBV4-3 to TRBJ1-4; perhaps TRBD1 as D (5 bases). Germline CDR1 reads LGHNA; CDR2 reads YSLEER. V lost 0 bases and J 8 bases, leaving 13 bases between the germline ends. The CDR3 is 15 residues long. The CDR3: CASSQDRTRHEKLFF. In DNA, the CDR3 is TGCGCCAGCAGCCAAGACAGGACACGGCACGAAAAACTGTTTTTT.

This clonotype was counted at least ten times. The rearrangement links TRBV6-6 to TRBJ2-7, with TRBD1 matching over 9 bases. Trimming cost V 10 bases and J 0 bases; bases outside gene matches: 4. The CDR3 covers 13 residues. The germline V gene encodes CDR1 MNHNY and CDR2 SVGAGI (reference sequence). The CDR3 nucleotides read TGTGCCACTGCGACAGGGGGCTCCTACGAGCAGTACTTC. Residues: CATATGGSYEQYF.

This chain links TRBV9 with TRBJ2-3; tentative D call: TRBD1 (5 bases). The V gene lost 2 bases and the J gene lost 5 bases, with 15 bases spanning the gap. The CDR3 loop spans 15 amino acids. Germline CDR1 SGDLS, CDR2 YYNGEE. This CDR3 reads CASSVKEGAVDTQYF. The CDR3 nucleotides are TGTGCCAGCAGCGTCAAAGAAGGGGCCGTAGATACGCAGTATTTT.

This clonotype was counted ten times or more. DNA of the CDR3: TGTGCCAGCAGTTTATCCAGGCAGGGCTACGAGCAGTACTTC. This encodes CASSLSRQGYEQYF. This chain links TRBV28 with TRBJ2-7, with D perhaps TRBD1 (5 bases). V was clipped by 1 base and J by 3 bases, with 10 bases between them. Per germline, CDR1 MDHEN and CDR2 SYDVKM. This CDR3 spans 14 amino acids.

This clonotype was found a few times. The gene calls are TRBV18 and TRBJ2-3; tentatively, D is TRBD2 (6 bases). Germline lookup yields CDR1 KGHSH and CDR2 LQKENI. This CDR3 region has 14 residues. Trimming cost V 3 bases and J 2 bases, with 9 bases left between them. The CDR3 is CASSPGGNTDTQYF. The CDR3 DNA reads TGTGCCAGCTCACCGGGAGGCAACACAGATACGCAGTATTTT.

This clonotype was counted a few times. The V call is TRBV6-1, the J call TRBJ1-6, with D perhaps TRBD1 (5 bases). Germline lookup yields CDR1 MNHNS and CDR2 SASEGT. CDR3 length: 12 amino acids. V was cut by 7 bases and J by 8 bases, with 9 bases left in between. As DNA, the CDR3 is TGTGCCAGCACCACGACAGATTCACCCCTCCACTTT. Amino acids: CASTTTDSPLHF.

This rearrangement joins TRBV12-3 or TRBV12-4 to TRBJ1-1, with no clear D. Trimming left V 0 bases short and J 8 bases short, with 13 bases between. CDR3 length: 14 residues. This CDR3 reads CASSLALRAGEAFF. DNA for the CDR3: TGTGCCAGCAGTTTAGCGCTAAGGGCGGGCGAAGCTTTCTTT.

The J gene is TRBJ2-2, the V gene TRBV9; D possibly uses TRBD1 or TRBD2 (5 bases each). Germline lookup yields CDR1 SGDLS and CDR2 YYNGEE. V lost 3 bases and J lost 7, with 19 bases in between. This CDR3 region has 16 residues. The CDR3 loop reads CASSASWDHNHGELFF. CDR3 DNA: TGTGCCAGCAGCGCCTCGTGGGACCATAACCACGGGGAGCTGTTTTTT.

This clonotype turned up a few times. The rearrangement joins TRBV7-2 to TRBJ2-2; unclear D gene. Looked up from germline, CDR1 is SGHTA and CDR2 is FQGNSA. CDR3 size: 12 residues. Trimming stripped 2 bases from V and 7 bases from J, with 5 bases between. CDR3 sequence: CASSLPVGELFF. In DNA, the CDR3 is TGTGCCAGCAGCTTACCGGTCGGGGAGCTGTTTTTT.

The gene calls are TRBV6-5 and TRBJ2-7, with D perhaps TRBD1 or TRBD2 (5 bases each). Trimming removed 6 bases at V and 3 bases at J, with 12 bases between. The CDR3 extends over 13 amino acids. Germline CDR1 reads MNHEY; CDR2 reads SVGAGI. This chain's CDR3 is CASSAGAGYEQYF. CDR3 DNA: TGTGCCAGCAGCGCCGGGGCTGGCTACGAGCAGTACTTC.